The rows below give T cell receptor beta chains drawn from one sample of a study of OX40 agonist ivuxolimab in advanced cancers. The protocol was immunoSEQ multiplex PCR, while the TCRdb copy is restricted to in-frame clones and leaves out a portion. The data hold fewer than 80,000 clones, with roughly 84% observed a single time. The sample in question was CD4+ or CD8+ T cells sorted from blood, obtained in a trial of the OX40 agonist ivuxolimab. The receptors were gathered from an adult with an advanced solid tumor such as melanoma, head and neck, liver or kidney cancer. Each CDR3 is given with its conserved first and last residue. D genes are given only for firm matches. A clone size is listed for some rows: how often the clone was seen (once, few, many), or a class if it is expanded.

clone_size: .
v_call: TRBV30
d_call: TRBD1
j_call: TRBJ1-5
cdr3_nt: TGTGCCTGGAGTGTAGGACAGGGCGTTCCCCAGCATTTT
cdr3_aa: CAWSVGQGVPQHF

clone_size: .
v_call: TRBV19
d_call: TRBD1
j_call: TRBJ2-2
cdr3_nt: TGTGCCAGTACCGAAGACAGGGCCCCGAACACCGGGGAGCTGTTTTTT
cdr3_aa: CASTEDRAPNTGELFF

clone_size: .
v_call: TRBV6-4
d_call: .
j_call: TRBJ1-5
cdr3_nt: TGTGCCAGCAGTGCGGGAGGAGGCAATCAGCCCCAGCATTTT
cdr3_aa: CASSAGGGNQPQHF

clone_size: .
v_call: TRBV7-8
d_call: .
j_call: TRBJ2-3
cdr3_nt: TGTGCCAGCAGTACCCAATATGGGGGTACGCAGTATTTT
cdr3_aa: CASSTQYGGTQYF

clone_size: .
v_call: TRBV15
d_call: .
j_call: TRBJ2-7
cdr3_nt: TGTGCCACCAGCAGAGGGACCAGCTACGAGCAGTACTTC
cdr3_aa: CATSRGTSYEQYF

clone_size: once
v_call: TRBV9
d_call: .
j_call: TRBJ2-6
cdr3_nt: TGTGCCAGCAGCGAGGGTCCTATTTACTCTGGGGCCAACGTCCTGACTTTC
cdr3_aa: CASSEGPIYSGANVLTF

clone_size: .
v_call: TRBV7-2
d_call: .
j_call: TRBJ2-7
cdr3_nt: TGTGCCAGCAGCTTAGGGCCTTCTTCCTACGAGCAGTACTTC
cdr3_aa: CASSLGPSSYEQYF

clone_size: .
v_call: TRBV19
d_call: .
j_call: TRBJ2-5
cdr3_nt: TGTGCCAGTAGTCCAAGAAGGCACCAAGAGACCCAGTACTTC
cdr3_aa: CASSPRRHQETQYF

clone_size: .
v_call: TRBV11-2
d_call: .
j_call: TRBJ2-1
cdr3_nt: TGTGCCAGCAGCTCCCCCCGCCGGAATGAGCAGTTCTTC
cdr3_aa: CASSSPRRNEQFF

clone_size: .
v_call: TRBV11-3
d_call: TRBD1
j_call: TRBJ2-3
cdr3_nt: TGTGCCAGCAGCTCCTTGGAGGCCCCGGGACAGGGGGCCACAGATACGCAGTATTTT
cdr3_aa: CASSSLEAPGQGATDTQYF

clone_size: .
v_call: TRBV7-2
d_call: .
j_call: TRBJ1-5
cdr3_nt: TGTGCCAGCAGCTTAGCTACAGGCTATAGCAATCAGCCCCAGCATTTT
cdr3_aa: CASSLATGYSNQPQHF

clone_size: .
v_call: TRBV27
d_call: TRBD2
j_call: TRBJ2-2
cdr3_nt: TGTGCCAGCAGTTTCCGACTAGCGGGAGTGAAAACCGGGGAGCTGTTTTTT
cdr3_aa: CASSFRLAGVKTGELFF

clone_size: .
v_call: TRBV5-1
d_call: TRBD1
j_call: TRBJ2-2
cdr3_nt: TGCGCCAGCAGCTTTCGCGGCCGGCAGGGGGCCGGGGAGCTGTTTTTT
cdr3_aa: CASSFRGRQGAGELFF

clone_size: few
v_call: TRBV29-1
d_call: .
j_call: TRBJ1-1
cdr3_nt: TGCAGCGTCTCAAGGGGGAACACTGAAGCTTTCTTT
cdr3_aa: CSVSRGNTEAFF

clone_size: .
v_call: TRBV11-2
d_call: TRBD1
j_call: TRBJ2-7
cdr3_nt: TGTGCCAGCAGCTTCACGACAGGGGGCTACGAGCAGTACTTC
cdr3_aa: CASSFTTGGYEQYF

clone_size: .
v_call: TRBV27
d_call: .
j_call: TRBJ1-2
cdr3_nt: TGTGCCAGCAGTGCCTACGTGGGGGCCAACTATGGCTACACCTTC
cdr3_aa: CASSAYVGANYGYTF

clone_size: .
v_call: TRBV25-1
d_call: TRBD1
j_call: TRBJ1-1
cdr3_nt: TGTGCCAGCAGTACGATGGGACAGGGGGAGGCGAACACTGAAGCTTTCTTT
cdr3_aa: CASSTMGQGEANTEAFF

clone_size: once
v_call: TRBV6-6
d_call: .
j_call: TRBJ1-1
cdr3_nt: TGTGCCAGCAGTTACGAAGGGACGGCGAACACTGAAGCTTTCTTT
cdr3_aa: CASSYEGTANTEAFF

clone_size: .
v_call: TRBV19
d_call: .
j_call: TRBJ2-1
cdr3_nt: TGTGCCAGTAGTATCGGTGGGGTCCGGCAGGATGAGCAGTTCTTC
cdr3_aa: CASSIGGVRQDEQFF

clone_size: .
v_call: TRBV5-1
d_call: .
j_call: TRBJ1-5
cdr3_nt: TGCGCCAGCAGCTTAGGACATAATCAGCCCCAGCATTTT
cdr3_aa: CASSLGHNQPQHF

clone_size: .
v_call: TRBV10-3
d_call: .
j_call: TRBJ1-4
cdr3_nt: TGTGCCATCAGAGGGGTGGGACCTAATGAAAAACTGTTTTTT
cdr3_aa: CAIRGVGPNEKLFF

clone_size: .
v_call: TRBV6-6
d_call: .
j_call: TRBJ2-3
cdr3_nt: TGTGCCAGCAGTCAGAAAGATACGCAGTATTTT
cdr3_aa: CASSQKDTQYF

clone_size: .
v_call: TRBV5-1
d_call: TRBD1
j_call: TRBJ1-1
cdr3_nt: TGCGCCAGCAGCCCGGGACAGGGGGCTAGGGGAGCTTTCTTT
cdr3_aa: CASSPGQGARGAFF

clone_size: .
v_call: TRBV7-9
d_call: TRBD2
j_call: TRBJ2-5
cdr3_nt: TGTGCCAGCAGCTTAGGGGGGACTAGCGGCCAAGAGACCCAGTACTTC
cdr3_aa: CASSLGGTSGQETQYF

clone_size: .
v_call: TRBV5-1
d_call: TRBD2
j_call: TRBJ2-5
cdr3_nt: TGCGCCAGCACCCAGGCTAGCGGGAAAGAGACCCAGTACTTC
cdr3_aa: CASTQASGKETQYF

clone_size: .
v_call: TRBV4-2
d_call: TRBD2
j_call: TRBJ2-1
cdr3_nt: TGTGCCAGCAGCCAAGTGGAAGCGGGGGGTGTCGATGAGCAGTTCTTC
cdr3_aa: CASSQVEAGGVDEQFF

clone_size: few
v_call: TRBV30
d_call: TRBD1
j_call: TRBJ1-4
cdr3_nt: TGTGCCTGGAGTGACTACGGGACAGTTAATGAAAAACTGTTTTTT
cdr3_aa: CAWSDYGTVNEKLFF

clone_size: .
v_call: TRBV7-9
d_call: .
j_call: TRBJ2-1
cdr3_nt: TGTGCCAGCAGCTTCTGGGACAATTACAATGAGCAGTTCTTC
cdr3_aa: CASSFWDNYNEQFF

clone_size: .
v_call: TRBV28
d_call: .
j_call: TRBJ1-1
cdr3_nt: TGTGCCAGCAGCACCCCCCCTATGAACACTGAAGCTTTCTTT
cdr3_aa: CASSTPPMNTEAFF

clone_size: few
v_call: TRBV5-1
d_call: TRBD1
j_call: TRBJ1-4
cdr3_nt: TGCGCCAGCGGACTCGGACAGGTTAATGAAAAACTGTTTTTT
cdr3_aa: CASGLGQVNEKLFF

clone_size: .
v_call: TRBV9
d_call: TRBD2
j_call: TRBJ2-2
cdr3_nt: TGTGCCAGCAGCGCGTACTGGACTAGCCGGAACACCGGGGAGCTGTTTTTT
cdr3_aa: CASSAYWTSRNTGELFF

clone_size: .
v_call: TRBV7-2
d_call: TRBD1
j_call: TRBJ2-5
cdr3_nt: TGTGCCAGCAGCTTAAGAGGAGGCAGGGGGCACGTGGAGACCCAGTACTTC
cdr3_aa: CASSLRGGRGHVETQYF

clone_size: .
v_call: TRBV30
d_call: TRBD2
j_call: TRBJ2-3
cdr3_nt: TGTGCCTGGAGTGGCCCTATCAGGGCTAGCGGGAGGACAGATACGCAGTATTTT
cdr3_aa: CAWSGPIRASGRTDTQYF

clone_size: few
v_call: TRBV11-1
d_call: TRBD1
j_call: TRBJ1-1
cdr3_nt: TGTGCCAGCAGCTTGGTGACAGGGATGGGCACTGAAGCTTTCTTT
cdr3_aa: CASSLVTGMGTEAFF

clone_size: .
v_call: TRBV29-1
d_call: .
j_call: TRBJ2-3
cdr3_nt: TGCAGCGTTGAAGGCAGACCGGCGACAGATACGCAGTATTTT
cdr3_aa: CSVEGRPATDTQYF

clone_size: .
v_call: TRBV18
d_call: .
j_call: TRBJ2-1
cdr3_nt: TGTGCCAGCTCACCGGGGGGGGCGTCGAACAATGAGCAGTTCTTC
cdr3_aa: CASSPGGASNNEQFF

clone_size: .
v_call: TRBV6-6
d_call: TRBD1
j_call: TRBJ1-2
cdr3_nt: TGTGCCAGCAGGCGGACAGGGTCTAACTATGGCTACACCTTC
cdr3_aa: CASRRTGSNYGYTF

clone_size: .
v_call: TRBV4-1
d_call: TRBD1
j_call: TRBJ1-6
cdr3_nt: TGCGCCAGCAGGAGGGACAGACCATACAATTCACCCCTCCACTTT
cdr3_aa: CASRRDRPYNSPLHF

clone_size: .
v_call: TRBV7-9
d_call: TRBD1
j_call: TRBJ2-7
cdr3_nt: TGTGCCAGCAGACCGACAGGGGTAACCTACGAGCAGTACTTC
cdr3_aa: CASRPTGVTYEQYF

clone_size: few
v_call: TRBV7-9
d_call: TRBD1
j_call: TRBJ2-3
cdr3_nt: TGTGCCAGCAGCCTATACAGGGGGGATACGCAGTATTTT
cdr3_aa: CASSLYRGDTQYF

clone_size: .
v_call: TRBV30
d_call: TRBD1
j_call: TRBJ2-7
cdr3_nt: TGTGCCTGGGGGACAGACTACGAGCAGTACTTC
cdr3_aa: CAWGTDYEQYF

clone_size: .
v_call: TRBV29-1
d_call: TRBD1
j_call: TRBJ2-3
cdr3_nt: TGCAGCGTTGAAGGAGTGGGGGACAGGGGACCGGGAGATACGCAGTATTTT
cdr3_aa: CSVEGVGDRGPGDTQYF

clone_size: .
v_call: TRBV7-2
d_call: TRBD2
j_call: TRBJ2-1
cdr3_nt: TGTGCCAGCAGCCCCTGGAGCGGGGACTACAATGAGCAGTTCTTC
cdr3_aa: CASSPWSGDYNEQFF